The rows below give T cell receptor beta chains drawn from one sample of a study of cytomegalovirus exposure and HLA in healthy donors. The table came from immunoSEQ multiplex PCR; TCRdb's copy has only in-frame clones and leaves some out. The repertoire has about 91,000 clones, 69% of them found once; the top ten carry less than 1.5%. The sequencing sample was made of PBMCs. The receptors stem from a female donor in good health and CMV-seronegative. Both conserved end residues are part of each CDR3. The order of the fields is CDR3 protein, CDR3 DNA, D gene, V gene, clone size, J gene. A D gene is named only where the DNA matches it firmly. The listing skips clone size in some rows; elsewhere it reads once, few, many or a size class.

CDR3aa: CASSLNSGLKTQYF
CDR3nt: TGTGCCAGCAGTTTGAATAGCGGCCTGAAGACCCAGTACTTC
d_gene: NA
v_gene: TRBV6-5
abundance: NA
j_gene: TRBJ2-5

CDR3aa: CSAIRREWNTEAFF
CDR3nt: TGCAGCGCGATACGCCGGGAGTGGAACACTGAAGCTTTCTTT
d_gene: NA
v_gene: TRBV29-1
abundance: NA
j_gene: TRBJ1-1

CDR3aa: CASSQNTADTQYF
CDR3nt: TGTGCCAGCAGCCAAAACACCGCCGATACGCAGTATTTT
d_gene: NA
v_gene: TRBV14
abundance: NA
j_gene: TRBJ2-3

CDR3aa: CASTPSTGTKNTGELFF
CDR3nt: TGTGCCAGCACCCCTTCCACCGGGACAAAAAACACCGGGGAGCTGTTTTTT
d_gene: NA
v_gene: TRBV7-9
abundance: few
j_gene: TRBJ2-2

CDR3aa: CASSSRIGTDSYNEQFF
CDR3nt: TGTGCCAGCAGCTCCCGTATAGGGACAGACTCCTACAATGAGCAGTTCTTC
d_gene: TRBD1
v_gene: TRBV7-9
abundance: few
j_gene: TRBJ2-1

CDR3aa: CAWSVRSETQYF
CDR3nt: TGTGCCTGGAGTGTACGGTCTGAGACCCAGTACTTC
d_gene: NA
v_gene: TRBV30
abundance: few
j_gene: TRBJ2-5

CDR3aa: CASSLASGTVISGANVLTF
CDR3nt: TGTGCCAGCAGCTTGGCGTCCGGGACAGTGATCTCTGGGGCCAACGTCCTGACTTTC
d_gene: TRBD1
v_gene: TRBV7-9
abundance: NA
j_gene: TRBJ2-6

CDR3aa: CASSQVGAGFYNEQFF
CDR3nt: TGTGCCAGCAGCCAAGTGGGAGCGGGATTCTACAATGAGCAGTTCTTC
d_gene: TRBD2
v_gene: TRBV4-2
abundance: few
j_gene: TRBJ2-1

CDR3aa: CASRGPLYGYTF
CDR3nt: TGCGCCAGCAGGGGGCCGCTCTATGGCTACACCTTC
d_gene: NA
v_gene: TRBV5-1
abundance: few
j_gene: TRBJ1-2

CDR3aa: CASSSSGGPYNEQFF
CDR3nt: TGTGCCAGCAGTTCTTCAGGGGGCCCCTACAATGAGCAGTTCTTC
d_gene: TRBD1
v_gene: TRBV6-5
abundance: NA
j_gene: TRBJ2-1

CDR3aa: CSVGQGRETQYF
CDR3nt: TGCAGCGTGGGACAGGGCAGGGAGACCCAGTACTTC
d_gene: TRBD1
v_gene: TRBV29-1
abundance: NA
j_gene: TRBJ2-5

CDR3aa: CASSLGVAGGLETQYF
CDR3nt: TGTGCCAGCAGCTTAGGGGTAGCGGGGGGGCTGGAGACCCAGTACTTC
d_gene: TRBD2
v_gene: TRBV7-6
abundance: NA
j_gene: TRBJ2-5

CDR3aa: CAIRPTGGDEQFF
CDR3nt: TGTGCCATCAGGCCCACAGGGGGAGATGAGCAGTTCTTC
d_gene: TRBD1
v_gene: TRBV10-3
abundance: once
j_gene: TRBJ2-1

CDR3aa: CASSLSASGVGNEQFF
CDR3nt: TGTGCCAGCAGTTTATCGGCTAGCGGCGTAGGGAATGAGCAGTTCTTC
d_gene: TRBD2
v_gene: TRBV28
abundance: NA
j_gene: TRBJ2-1

CDR3aa: CASRPGLAGGRETQYF
CDR3nt: TGCGCCAGCAGACCGGGACTAGCGGGGGGGCGGGAGACCCAGTACTTC
d_gene: TRBD2
v_gene: TRBV4-1
abundance: few
j_gene: TRBJ2-5

CDR3aa: CASSPPGIAGYTF
CDR3nt: TGTGCCAGCAGCCCTCCAGGGATCGCTGGCTACACCTTC
d_gene: NA
v_gene: TRBV7-8
abundance: NA
j_gene: TRBJ1-2

CDR3aa: CASSQTGGAGNTIYF
CDR3nt: TGCGCCAGCAGCCAAACAGGGGGCGCCGGAAACACCATATATTTT
d_gene: TRBD1
v_gene: TRBV4-3
abundance: NA
j_gene: TRBJ1-3

CDR3aa: CAWSERRELYFSTDTQYF
CDR3nt: TGTGCCTGGAGCGAGCGGCGGGAGTTGTACTTTAGCACAGATACGCAGTATTTT
d_gene: TRBD2
v_gene: TRBV30
abundance: NA
j_gene: TRBJ2-3

CDR3aa: CASSKGRDRGRGAKNIQYF
CDR3nt: TGTGCCAGCAGCAAAGGACGGGACAGGGGGCGGGGGGCCAAAAACATTCAGTACTTC
d_gene: NA
v_gene: TRBV21-1
abundance: once
j_gene: TRBJ2-4

CDR3aa: CASSLVPGAGSYEQYF
CDR3nt: TGCGCCAGCAGCTTGGTCCCGGGAGCGGGATCCTACGAGCAGTACTTC
d_gene: TRBD2
v_gene: TRBV5-1
abundance: NA
j_gene: TRBJ2-7

CDR3aa: CASSLGLAGVNEQYF
CDR3nt: TGTGCCAGCAGTCTAGGACTAGCGGGAGTCAACGAGCAGTACTTC
d_gene: TRBD2
v_gene: TRBV27
abundance: NA
j_gene: TRBJ2-7

CDR3aa: CASSPGQGRDTEAFF
CDR3nt: TGCGCCAGCAGCCCAGGACAGGGGCGCGACACTGAAGCTTTCTTT
d_gene: TRBD1
v_gene: TRBV4-3
abundance: NA
j_gene: TRBJ1-1

CDR3aa: CASSRTSGRRSGANVLTF
CDR3nt: TGCGCCAGCAGCCGAACTAGCGGGAGGCGCTCTGGGGCCAACGTCCTGACTTTC
d_gene: TRBD2
v_gene: TRBV5-1
abundance: NA
j_gene: TRBJ2-6

CDR3aa: CASSDTSGSYNEQFF
CDR3nt: TGTGCCAGTAGTGATACTAGCGGGAGTTACAATGAGCAGTTCTTC
d_gene: TRBD2
v_gene: TRBV19
abundance: NA
j_gene: TRBJ2-1

CDR3aa: CSVVGPLAGVYNEQFF
CDR3nt: TGCAGCGTGGTAGGACCACTAGCGGGAGTTTACAATGAGCAGTTCTTC
d_gene: TRBD2
v_gene: TRBV29-1
abundance: NA
j_gene: TRBJ2-1

CDR3aa: CASSLTALNTEAFF
CDR3nt: TGTGCCAGCAGTTTGACAGCGTTGAACACTGAAGCTTTCTTT
d_gene: NA
v_gene: TRBV27
abundance: NA
j_gene: TRBJ1-1

CDR3aa: CASGLGPRSDTQYF
CDR3nt: TGTGCTAGTGGTTTGGGTCCTCGTTCAGATACGCAGTATTTT
d_gene: NA
v_gene: TRBV12-5
abundance: NA
j_gene: TRBJ2-3

CDR3aa: CASSYPGVQETQYF
CDR3nt: TGTGCCAGCAGCTATCCCGGAGTACAAGAGACCCAGTACTTC
d_gene: NA
v_gene: TRBV13
abundance: NA
j_gene: TRBJ2-5

CDR3aa: CASSLAGQGADEQFF
CDR3nt: TGTGCCAGCAGCTTAGCCGGACAGGGGGCAGATGAGCAGTTCTTC
d_gene: TRBD1
v_gene: TRBV7-2
abundance: once
j_gene: TRBJ2-1

CDR3aa: CASSLSPGGQETQYF
CDR3nt: TGTGCCAGCAGCTTATCCCCGGGGGGCCAAGAGACCCAGTACTTC
d_gene: TRBD2
v_gene: TRBV7-6
abundance: NA
j_gene: TRBJ2-5

CDR3aa: CASSSRDMAGGRSYNEQFF
CDR3nt: TGTGCCAGCAGCTCCCGGGACATGGCGGGGGGGCGGTCCTACAATGAGCAGTTCTTC
d_gene: TRBD2
v_gene: TRBV7-8
abundance: NA
j_gene: TRBJ2-1

CDR3aa: CASSLAPDIEGYTF
CDR3nt: TGCGCCAGCAGCTTGGCTCCGGACATCGAGGGCTACACCTTC
d_gene: NA
v_gene: TRBV5-1
abundance: NA
j_gene: TRBJ1-2

CDR3aa: CASSLATGAAYGYTF
CDR3nt: TGTGCCAGCAGCTTAGCCACAGGGGCCGCCTATGGCTACACCTTC
d_gene: TRBD1
v_gene: TRBV7-2
abundance: few
j_gene: TRBJ1-2

CDR3aa: CASSYSVGEGGEAFF
CDR3nt: TGTGCCAGCAGTTACTCCGTGGGGGAGGGGGGTGAAGCTTTCTTT
d_gene: NA
v_gene: TRBV6-6
abundance: many
j_gene: TRBJ1-1

CDR3aa: CASTRTGTDTQYF
CDR3nt: TGTGCCAGCACCCGGACAGGCACAGATACGCAGTATTTT
d_gene: NA
v_gene: TRBV25-1
abundance: NA
j_gene: TRBJ2-3

CDR3aa: CASTPTGQKYEQYF
CDR3nt: TGTGCCAGCACCCCGACAGGCCAGAAATACGAGCAGTACTTC
d_gene: NA
v_gene: TRBV6-6
abundance: NA
j_gene: TRBJ2-7

CDR3aa: CASSQYTTMNTEAFF
CDR3nt: TGCGCCAGCAGCCAATACACAACCATGAACACTGAAGCTTTCTTT
d_gene: NA
v_gene: TRBV4-3
abundance: NA
j_gene: TRBJ1-1

CDR3aa: CASSLSGIQGHGYTF
CDR3nt: TGCGCCAGCAGCCTCTCAGGGATTCAGGGCCATGGCTACACCTTC
d_gene: NA
v_gene: TRBV5-1
abundance: NA
j_gene: TRBJ1-2

CDR3aa: CASSRPGQGVYF
CDR3nt: TGCGCCAGCAGCCGACCGGGACAGGGGGTGTACTTC
d_gene: TRBD1
v_gene: TRBV4-1
abundance: few
j_gene: TRBJ2-7